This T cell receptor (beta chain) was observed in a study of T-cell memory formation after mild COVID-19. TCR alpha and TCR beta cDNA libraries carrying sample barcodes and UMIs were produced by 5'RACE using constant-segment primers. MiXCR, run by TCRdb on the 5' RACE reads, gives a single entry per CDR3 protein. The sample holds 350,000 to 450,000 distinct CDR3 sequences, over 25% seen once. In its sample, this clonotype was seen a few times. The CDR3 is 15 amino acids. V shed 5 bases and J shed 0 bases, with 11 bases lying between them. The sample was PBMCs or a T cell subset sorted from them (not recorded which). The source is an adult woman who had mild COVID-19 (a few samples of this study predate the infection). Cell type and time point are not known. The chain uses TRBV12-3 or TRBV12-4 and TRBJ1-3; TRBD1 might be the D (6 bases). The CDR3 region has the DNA TGTGCCAGCAGTAGGGGGGACCTCTCTGGAAACACCATATATTTT. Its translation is CASSRGDLSGNTIYF.